This TCR beta chain was found in a study of T-cell memory formation after mild COVID-19. Study-wide findings and caveats: The study found contracting CD4+ clones mainly in CM and EM and contracting CD8+ clones in EMRA.

Remarks on this clonotype: Antigen: not known. Germline and junction disagree at one end, which may indicate a read error.

TCR alpha and TCR beta cDNA libraries with sample barcodes and UMIs came from 5'RACE using constant-segment primers. TCRdb independently ran MiXCR on the 5' RACE reads; one entry per CDR3 protein. The top ten clones hold roughly 23% of a sample with over 300,000 distinct CDR3 sequences, around 20% of them seen once. The receptor comes from a young man who had mild COVID-19 (a few samples of this study predate the infection). Cell type and time point are not known. The sample consisted of PBMCs or a T cell subset sorted from them (not recorded which).

The CDR3 loop reads CDSSSLSGGARNEQFF. The CDR3 DNA follows: TGTGACAGCAGCTCCCTTAGCGGGGGGGCCAGAAATGAGCAGTTCTTC. This chain links TRBV12-3 or TRBV12-4 with TRBJ2-1; TRBD2 agrees at 11 bases. The length of the CDR3 is 16 residues.